Reported below is one T cell receptor beta chain. This clone appeared a few times. Its antigen remains undetermined. No clone much larger than this one lies a single base away; base qualities are absent. The sample is drawn from a study of long-term antiretroviral therapy in people with HIV (dated by TCRdb to 2021 to 2024). Study-wide context: Collection of the earliest samples took place about a decade ahead of the 2015 WHO recommendation for immediate ART, at a time when ART was typically delayed until CD4 counts fell. A retrospective serial study tested whether ART initiation and durable HIV suppression were associated with changes in peripheral blood TRB repertoire composition and diversity. A total of approximately 200 cryopreserved PBMC samples came from a few dozen adults with confirmed HIV infection and were collected serially over a mean of roughly six years (range 1-12). About 35% of the 30 participants with HIV were female. Test extractions of a monoclonal T-cell line alongside fewer than 40 polyclonal samples showed no cross-contamination during QIAcube processing.

Participants were included only if at least one PBMC sample before ART initiation and at least two post-ART samples were available. Treatment was received in the United States of America by all participants with HIV. Before DNA extraction, cryopreserved samples of roughly 0.9-11 million PBMC were thawed and washed. At the time of the earliest PBMC sample, participants with HIV were aged between roughly 20 and 60 years. PBMC samples from each participant spanned 1-4 timepoints before ART initiation and 2-8 timepoints after ART initiation, with a median of 7 samples. Serial HIV viral load, CD4+ T-cell count, ART history and demographic data were obtained for every participant. Using a Qiagen kit on a QIAcube, genomic DNA was extracted from unsorted PBMC, with samples processed in batches of 12. Sequencing of the TRB variable region was done with the immunoSEQ hsTCRB v3.0 assay at survey level resolution. A depth of roughly 35,000-55,000 T-cell genomes per sample was targeted for TRB sequencing. An Illumina MiSeq with a v3 150-cycle kit was used to sequence the pooled TRB libraries. In the authors' own workflow: Repertoire analysis ran in R within a reproducible Nextflow workflow covering QC, data transformation and analysis. LymphoSeq2, an R package for exploring AIRR-Seq data, was used to implement the custom analyses. Four samples that yielded fewer than 5000 total TRB sequences were excluded, so that fewer than 200 HIV repertoires were analyzed. Of the approximately 190 retained HIV repertoires, approximately 57 were collected before and around 130 after ART initiation. Repertoires were downsampled to 5000 TRB nucleotide sequences, with summary statistics averaged over 100 downsampling iterations. TRB sequences were retained for analysis only if CDR3 regions of at least seven amino acids were present. A Shannon entropy-derived clonality score and the Gini coefficient were used to measure diversity. In the repertoire networks, any two of the top 5000 CDR3 amino acid sequences were linked whenever the two sequences differed by an edit distance of one. Antigen specificity groups and MHC restriction were predicted for TRB CDR3 amino acid sequences with GLIPH2. CDR3 amino acid sequences were matched against VDJdb and McPAS-TCR to flag known CMV, EBV, HIV or tissue antigen associations. Pre-ART, post-ART and control groups were compared with Wilcoxon signed-rank tests and Holm-Bonferroni correction. The table comes from immuneACCESS by way of TCRdb, which keeps in-frame sequences with V and J called. Part of the clones is missing from these tables; in studies checked, under half for an unresolved V gene and the rest for unknown reasons. That table is the source of V, J and clone size, and D and trimming were worked out from the DNA. The sample records about 18,000 clones, approximately 81% of which are singletons. The ten largest clones capture around 19% of the sample.

Deletion took 2 bases off V and 1 base off J, with a span of 8 bases between the germline ends. From a lookup of the germline V gene, CDR1 and CDR2 are MNHEY and SVGAGI. Including the terminal cysteine and phenylalanine, the CDR3 comprises 14 residues. Only the CDR3 portion is preserved as DNA: 42 bases, with reading frame beginning at the first base. General conclusions and limits of the study: A significant increase in TRB diversity was found to be associated with ART initiation, although TRB diversity was observed to remain significantly below that of transplant donor controls even after long-term ART. Since PBMC availability was limited, sequencing covered only the TCR beta chain, with no alpha chain pairing. The samples span the years 2004 to 2017, and the ART regimens used at that time may not be as effective as current regimens. Inferences about post-ART repertoire changes are limited because no data were available on ART adherence, viral resistance or therapy changes. Because pre-ART samples had limited cell numbers, unsorted PBMC were profiled rather than sorted CD4+ and CD8+ T cells. At every time point, the repertoire was dominated by expanded TRB clones first identified before ART initiation, although this dominance fluctuated and, in many PLHIV, declined after ART. Compared with controls, HIV repertoires had narrower CDR3 length ranges, and the network structure pointed to an antigen-experienced repertoire that shifted only slightly toward naive after ART.

Recombination linked TRBV6-5 to TRBJ1-1; the D gene is possibly TRBD1, with 6 bases matching. The clonotype comes from a woman under 30 with HIV. The input for sequencing was unsorted PBMCs, taken 0.6 years after starting antiretroviral therapy. The sequenced DNA is TGTGCCAGCAGTTACGGAGGGGGGAACACTGAAGCTTTCTTT. Translated, this gives CASSYGGGNTEAFF.